The next 6 T cell receptor beta chains were all read from a single sample in a study of vaccination and CD4 T cells after COVID-19. The sample's treatment: roughly 10-day PBMC culture with coronavirus spike peptide pools or control peptides (ViraFEST assay). Sequence data for DNA of cultured CD4+ T cells were generated by the Oncomine TCR Beta short-read assay. TCRdb reprocessed the PCR reads with MiXCR, giving one entry per CDR3 protein. The sample lists approximately 11,000 distinct CDR3 sequences, 45% seen once, with 20% to 25% in the top ten. No cognate antigen is known for these TCRs. This material consisted of cultured CD4+ T cells from blood, taken after SARS-CoV-2 vaccination. The receptors were sampled from a human donor with COVID-19.

V and J are TRBV12-3 or TRBV12-4 and TRBJ1-5; D unresolved. This CDR3 spans 13 amino acids. Trimming stripped 0 bases from V and 5 bases from J, with 5 bases between. CDR3: CASSLAGDQPQHF. DNA for the CDR3: TGTGCCAGCAGTTTAGCTGGGGATCAGCCCCAGCATTTT.

The J gene is TRBJ2-7, the V gene TRBV6-5; 8 bases are a match to TRBD1. This CDR3 is 14 amino acids long. Germline lookup yields CDR1 MNHEY and CDR2 SVGAGI. Unmatched junction bases numbered 5, after V lost 4 bases and J lost 3 bases. In DNA, the CDR3 is TGTGCCAGCAGTTTTGGACAGGGCGGCTACGAGCAGTACTTC. Translating gives CASSFGQGGYEQYF.

V is TRBV20-1 and J is TRBJ1-2; D remains ambiguous. The germline V gene has CDR1 DFQATT and CDR2 SNEGSKA (reference sequence). Trimming left V 3 bases short and J 2 bases short, with 13 bases between. The CDR3 totals 14 residues. The CDR3 DNA reads as TGCAGTGCTAGGAGGGCCGAGGGCAACTATGGCTACACCTTC. Translated: CSARRAEGNYGYTF.

This chain links TRBV7-9 with TRBJ1-2; possibly TRBD1 for D (5 bases). The CDR3 contains 13 residues. The V gene's germline CDR1 is SEHNR and CDR2 FQNEAQ (reference sequence). V gave up 7 bases and J gave up 10 bases, with 19 bases separating them. CDR3 sequence reads: CASNLGTSGVYTF. CDR3 sequence (DNA): TGTGCCAGCAACCTCGGGACGTCGGGGGTCTACACCTTC.

The chain employs TRBV11-3 and TRBJ1-6, with TRBD1 matching over 7 bases. Germline assignment: CDR1 SGHNT and CDR2 YENEEA. CDR3 length: 16 residues. J gave up 0 bases and V 4 bases, and 3 bases lay outside the gene matches. CDR3 sequence reads: CASSYQGGSYNSPLHF. CDR3 DNA: TGTGCCAGCAGCTACCAGGGGGGCTCCTATAATTCACCCCTCCACTTT.

This rearrangement joins TRBV4-3 to TRBJ2-1, with D perhaps assigned TRBD1 or TRBD2 (5 bases each). Germline lookup yields CDR1 LGHNA and CDR2 YSLEER. V lost 0 bases and J 2 bases, leaving 11 bases between the germline ends. There are 16 residues in the CDR3. CDR3: CASSQDVGETYNEQFF. Written as DNA, the CDR3 is TGCGCCAGCAGCCAAGACGTGGGGGAGACCTACAATGAGCAGTTCTTC.